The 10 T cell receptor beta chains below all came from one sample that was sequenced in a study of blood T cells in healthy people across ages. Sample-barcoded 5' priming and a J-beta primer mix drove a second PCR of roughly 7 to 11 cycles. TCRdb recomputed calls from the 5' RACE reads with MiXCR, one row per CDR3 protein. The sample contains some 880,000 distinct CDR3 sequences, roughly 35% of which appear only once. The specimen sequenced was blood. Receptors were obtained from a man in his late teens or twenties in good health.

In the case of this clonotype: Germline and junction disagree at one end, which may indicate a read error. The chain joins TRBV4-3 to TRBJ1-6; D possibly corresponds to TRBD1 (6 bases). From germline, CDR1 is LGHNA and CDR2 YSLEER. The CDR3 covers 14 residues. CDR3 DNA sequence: TGCGCCAGCAGCTCCGGACAGTATAATCCACCCCTCCACTTT. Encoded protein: CASSSGQYNPPLHF.

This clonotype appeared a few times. The CDR3 coding sequence is TGTGCCAGCAGCCAAGATCCCGCAGGCACAGATACGCAGTATTTT. Protein sequence: CASSQDPAGTDTQYF. J is TRBJ2-3 and V is TRBV4-2; D remains ambiguous. CDR3 length: 15 amino acids. Germline V CDR1 and CDR2: LGHNA, YNFKEQ. Trimming pared 0 bases from V and 1 base from J, leaving 8 bases between.

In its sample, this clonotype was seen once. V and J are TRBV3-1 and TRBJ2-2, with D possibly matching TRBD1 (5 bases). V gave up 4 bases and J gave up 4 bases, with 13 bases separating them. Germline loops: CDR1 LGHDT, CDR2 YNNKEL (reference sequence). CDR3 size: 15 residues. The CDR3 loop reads CASSPTDPTTGELFF. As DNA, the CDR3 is TGTGCCAGCAGCCCGACAGACCCAACCACCGGGGAGCTGTTTTTT.

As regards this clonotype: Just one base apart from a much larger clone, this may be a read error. DNA for the CDR3: TGTGCCATCACTAATGGACAGCCAGATACGCAGTATTTT. Translated: CAITNGQPDTQYF. V is TRBV10-3 and J is TRBJ2-3; a possible D gene is TRBD1 (6 bases). The CDR3 loop spans 13 amino acids. Per the germline V gene, CDR1 is ENHRY and CDR2 is SYGVKD. The V gene lost 7 bases and the J gene lost 4 bases, with 12 bases spanning the gap.

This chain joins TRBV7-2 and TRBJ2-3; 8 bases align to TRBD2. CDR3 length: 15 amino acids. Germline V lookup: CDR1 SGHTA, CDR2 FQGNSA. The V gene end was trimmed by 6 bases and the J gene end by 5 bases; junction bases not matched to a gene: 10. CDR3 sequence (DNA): TGTGCCAGCAGGTCACGGGGGGGCCGGGGAGATACGCAGTATTTT. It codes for CASRSRGGRGDTQYF.

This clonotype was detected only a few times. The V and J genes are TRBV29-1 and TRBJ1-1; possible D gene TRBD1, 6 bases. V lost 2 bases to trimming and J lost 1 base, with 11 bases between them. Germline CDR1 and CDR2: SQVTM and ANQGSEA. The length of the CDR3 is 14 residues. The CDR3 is CSVERDNTNTEAFF. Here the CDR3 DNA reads TGCAGCGTTGAAAGGGACAACACGAACACTGAAGCTTTCTTT.

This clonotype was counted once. The CDR3 here is CASSPRILPGQGENEQYF. DNA for the CDR3: TGTGCCAGCTCACCGAGGATCTTACCAGGACAGGGTGAAAATGAGCAGTACTTC. The chain employs TRBV18 and TRBJ2-5; TRBD1 agrees at 8 bases. CDR3 length equals 18 residues. V trimming: 3 bases; J trimming: 11 bases; junction bases outside the gene matches: 23. Germline CDR1 and CDR2: KGHSH and LQKENI. The full variable domain, in which reference TRBV18 and TRBJ2-5 provide the parts outside the CDR3, is NAGVMQNPRHLVRRRGQEARLRCSPMKGHSHVYWYRQLPEEGLKFMVYLQKENIIDESGMPKERFSAEFPKEGPSILRIQQVVRGDSAAYFCASSPRILPGQGENEQYFGPGTRLLVL.

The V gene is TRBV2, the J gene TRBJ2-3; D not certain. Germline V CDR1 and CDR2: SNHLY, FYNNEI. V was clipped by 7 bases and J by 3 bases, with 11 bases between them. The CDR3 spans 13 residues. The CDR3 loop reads CASKIVRTDTQYF. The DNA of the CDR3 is TGTGCCAGCAAGATAGTACGGACAGATACGCAGTATTTT.

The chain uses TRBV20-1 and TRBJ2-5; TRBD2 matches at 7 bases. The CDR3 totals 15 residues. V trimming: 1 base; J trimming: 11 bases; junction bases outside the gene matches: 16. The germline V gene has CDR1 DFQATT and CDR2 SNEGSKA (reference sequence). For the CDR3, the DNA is TGCAGTGCTAGAGCGCTCGGGGGGTCCCCCAATGAGCAGTACTTC. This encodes CSARALGGSPNEQYF.

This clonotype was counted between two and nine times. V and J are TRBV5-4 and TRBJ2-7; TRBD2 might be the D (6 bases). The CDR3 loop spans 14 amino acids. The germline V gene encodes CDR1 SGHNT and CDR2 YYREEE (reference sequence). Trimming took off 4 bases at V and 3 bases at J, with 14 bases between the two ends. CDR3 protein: CASSRRGTNYEQYF. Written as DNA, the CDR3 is TGTGCCAGCAGCCGGAGGGGCACAAACTACGAGCAGTACTTC.